This T cell receptor beta chain derives from a study of blood T cell repertoires in COVID-19. About the study: Acute and convalescent COVID-19 samples came from the United States, Italy and Spain. PBMCs, B-cell-depleted T cells, or T cells were the source of the cDNA or gDNA that made up the material.

Original methodology: Estimates of nucleated cell counts were drawn from the amplification of reference gene primers. Profiled with immunoSEQ multiplex PCR; TCRdb holds only in-frame clones, not every one. V and J calls and clone size follow that table, whereas D and trimming were derived from the DNA. The sample has some 100,000 clones; about nine tenths are singletons. This CDR3 region has 15 residues. V lost 0 bases and J lost 0, with 9 bases in between. From germline, CDR1 is SGHRS and CDR2 YFSETQ. Sequenced input: peripheral blood. The V call is TRBV5-1, the J call TRBJ1-1; D is perhaps TRBD1 (6 bases). This clonotype was obtained from a woman in her 70s with acute or convalescent COVID-19. CDR3 sequence: CASSLGQVMNTEAFF. The CDR3 coding sequence is TGCGCCAGCAGCTTGGGACAGGTTATGAACACTGAAGCTTTCTTT.